This TCR beta chain was observed in a study of response to subunit inactivated influenza vaccine. TCRdb redid the calling of the RT-PCR reads with MiXCR, one entry per CDR3 protein. The top ten hold about 10% of the sample, which has hundreds of thousands of distinct CDR3 sequences, over 9% seen once. The CDR3 covers 16 residues. Germline V gene sequence: CDR1 SEHNR, CDR2 FQNEAQ (reference sequence). V was trimmed by 0 bases and J by 4 bases, leaving 15 bases between them. This clonotype appeared many times. This sample also appeared in a second study, on T cells expressing NK-cell markers. That paper adds: TCR beta cDNA was made by 5'RACE template switching with UMIs. Whether expanded NKG2C+ T cell clones recognized HCMV stayed uncertain.

The V gene is TRBV7-9, the J gene TRBJ1-2; perhaps TRBD1 as D (6 bases). The sample in question was PBMCs from blood, obtained on the day of vaccination. The origin of this receptor is a man aged 45-65 years who received an inactivated influenza vaccine. The chain's CDR3 is CASSLAAGGASYGYTF. DNA for the CDR3: TGTGCCAGCAGCTTAGCGGCGGGGGGCGCGAGCTATGGCTACACCTTC.